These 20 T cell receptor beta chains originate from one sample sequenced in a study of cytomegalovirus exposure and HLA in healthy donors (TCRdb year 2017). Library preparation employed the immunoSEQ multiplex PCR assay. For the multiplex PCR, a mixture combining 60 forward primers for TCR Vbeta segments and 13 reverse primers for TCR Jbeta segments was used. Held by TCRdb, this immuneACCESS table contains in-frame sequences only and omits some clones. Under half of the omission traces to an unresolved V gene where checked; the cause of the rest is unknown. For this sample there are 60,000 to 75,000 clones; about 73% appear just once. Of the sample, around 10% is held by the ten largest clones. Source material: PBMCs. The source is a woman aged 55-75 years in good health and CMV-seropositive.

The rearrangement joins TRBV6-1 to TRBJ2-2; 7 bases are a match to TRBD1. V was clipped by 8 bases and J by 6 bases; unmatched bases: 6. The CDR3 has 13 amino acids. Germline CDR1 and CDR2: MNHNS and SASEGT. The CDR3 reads CASGGQVPGELFF. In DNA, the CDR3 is TGTGCCAGCGGTGGACAGGTACCCGGGGAGCTGTTTTTT.

This CDR3 reads CASSMGRERPQHF. CDR3 nucleotides: TGTGCCAGTAGTATGGGCCGCGAAAGGCCCCAGCATTTT. The chain carries TRBV19 and TRBJ1-5; no clear D. Germline CDR1 LNHDA, CDR2 SQIVND (reference sequence). V dropped 3 bases and J dropped 9 bases, with 12 bases sitting between them. CDR3 size: 13 residues. Complete variable domain (other parts from reference TRBV19 and TRBJ1-5): DGGITQSPKYLFRKEGQNVTLSCEQNLNHDAMYWYRQDPGQGLRLIYYSQIVNDFQKGDIAEGYSVSREKKESFPLTVTSAQKNPTAFYLCASSMGRERPQHFGDGTRLSIL.

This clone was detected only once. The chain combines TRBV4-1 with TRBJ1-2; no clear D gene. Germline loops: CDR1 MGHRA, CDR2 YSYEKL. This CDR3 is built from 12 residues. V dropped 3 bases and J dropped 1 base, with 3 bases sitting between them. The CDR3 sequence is CASSHNNYGYTF. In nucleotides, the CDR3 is TGCGCCAGCAGCCATAATAACTATGGCTACACCTTC.

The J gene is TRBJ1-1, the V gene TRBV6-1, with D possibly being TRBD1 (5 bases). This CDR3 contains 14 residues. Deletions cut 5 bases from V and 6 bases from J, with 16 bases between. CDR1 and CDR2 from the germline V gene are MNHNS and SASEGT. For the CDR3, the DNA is TGTGCCAGCAGTCAATTCGGCAGGGAAGCTGAAGCTTTCTTT. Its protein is CASSQFGREAEAFF.

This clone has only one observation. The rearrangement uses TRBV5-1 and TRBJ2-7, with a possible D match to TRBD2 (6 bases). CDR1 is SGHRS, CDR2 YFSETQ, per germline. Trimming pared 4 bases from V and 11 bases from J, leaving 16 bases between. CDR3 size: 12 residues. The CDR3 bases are TGCGCCAGCAGCCCTGAGGGCGGGATGGAGTACTTC. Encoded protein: CASSPEGGMEYF.

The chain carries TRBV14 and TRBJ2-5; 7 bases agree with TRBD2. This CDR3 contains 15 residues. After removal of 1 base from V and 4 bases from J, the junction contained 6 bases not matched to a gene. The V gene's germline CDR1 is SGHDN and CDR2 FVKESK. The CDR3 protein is CASSQGLGRGETQYF. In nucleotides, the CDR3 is TGTGCCAGCAGCCAAGGACTGGGGAGGGGAGAGACCCAGTACTTC.

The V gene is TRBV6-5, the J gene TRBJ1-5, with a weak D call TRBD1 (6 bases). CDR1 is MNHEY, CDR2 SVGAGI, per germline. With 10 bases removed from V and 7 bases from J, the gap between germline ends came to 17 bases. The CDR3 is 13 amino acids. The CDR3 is CATKEGVGQPQHF. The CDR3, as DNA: TGTGCCACCAAAGAGGGGGTAGGGCAGCCCCAGCATTTT.

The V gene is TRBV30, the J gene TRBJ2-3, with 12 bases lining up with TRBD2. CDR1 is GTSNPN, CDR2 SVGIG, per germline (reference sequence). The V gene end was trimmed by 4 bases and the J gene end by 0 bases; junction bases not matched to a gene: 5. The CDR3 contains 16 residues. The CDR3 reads CAWTQGLAGSTDTQYF. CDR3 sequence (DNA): TGTGCCTGGACCCAAGGACTAGCGGGGAGCACAGATACGCAGTATTTT.

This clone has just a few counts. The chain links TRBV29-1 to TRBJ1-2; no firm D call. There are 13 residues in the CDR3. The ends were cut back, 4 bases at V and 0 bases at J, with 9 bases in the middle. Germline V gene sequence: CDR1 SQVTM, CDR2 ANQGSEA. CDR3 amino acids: CSVGGRSNYGYTF. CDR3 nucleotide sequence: TGCAGCGTTGGTGGGAGATCTAACTATGGCTACACCTTC.

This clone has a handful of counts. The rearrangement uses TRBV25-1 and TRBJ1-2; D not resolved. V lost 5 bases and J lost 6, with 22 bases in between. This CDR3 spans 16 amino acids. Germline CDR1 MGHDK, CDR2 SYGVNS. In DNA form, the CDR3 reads TGTGCCAGCAGTAACTCAGGATACAGTCTCTCGAATGGCTACACCTTC. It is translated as CASSNSGYSLSNGYTF.

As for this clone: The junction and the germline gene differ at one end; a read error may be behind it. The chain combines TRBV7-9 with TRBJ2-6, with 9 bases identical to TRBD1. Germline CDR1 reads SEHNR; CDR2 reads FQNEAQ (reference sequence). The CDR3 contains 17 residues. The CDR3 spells CSSSYPGQGSGANVLTF. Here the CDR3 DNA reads TGTTCCAGCAGCTATCCGGGACAGGGCTCTGGGGCCAACGTCCTGACTTTC.

DNA of the CDR3: TGTGCCAGCAGGAGGGTCCTCAATCAGCCCCAGCATTTT. Translating gives CASRRVLNQPQHF. The chain employs TRBV6-4 and TRBJ1-5; D ambiguous. Germline loops: CDR1 MRHNA, CDR2 SNTAGT. The V and J ends lost 6 bases and 3 bases respectively, with 9 bases between them. The CDR3 extends over 13 amino acids.

CDR3 protein: CASSPGTGRETQYF. CDR3 coding DNA: TGTGCCAGCTCACCCGGGACAGGGAGAGAGACCCAGTACTTC. The V and J genes are TRBV18 and TRBJ2-5; TRBD1 matches at 9 bases. CDR3 length: 14 amino acids. With V trimmed by 3 bases and J by 4 bases, 3 bases remained unmatched. Germline V gene data show CDR1 as KGHSH and CDR2 as LQKENI.

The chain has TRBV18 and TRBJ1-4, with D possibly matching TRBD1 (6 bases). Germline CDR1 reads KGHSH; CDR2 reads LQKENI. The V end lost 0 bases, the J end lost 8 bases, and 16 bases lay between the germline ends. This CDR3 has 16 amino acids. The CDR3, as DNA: TGTGCCAGCTCACCACCGGCACAGGGAGTTGGCGAAAAACTGTTTTTT. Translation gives CASSPPAQGVGEKLFF.

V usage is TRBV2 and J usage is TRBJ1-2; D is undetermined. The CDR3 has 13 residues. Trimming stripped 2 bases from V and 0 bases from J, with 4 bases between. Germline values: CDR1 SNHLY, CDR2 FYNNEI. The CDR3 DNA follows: TGTGCCAGCAGTGAAAACACTAACTATGGCTACACCTTC. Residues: CASSENTNYGYTF.

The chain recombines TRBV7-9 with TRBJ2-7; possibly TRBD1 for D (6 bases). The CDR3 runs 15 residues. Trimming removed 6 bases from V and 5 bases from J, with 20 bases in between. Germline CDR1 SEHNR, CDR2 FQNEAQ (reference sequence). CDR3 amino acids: CASSEPGHVSNEQYF. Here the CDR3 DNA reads TGTGCCAGCAGTGAGCCGGGACATGTATCAAACGAGCAGTACTTC.

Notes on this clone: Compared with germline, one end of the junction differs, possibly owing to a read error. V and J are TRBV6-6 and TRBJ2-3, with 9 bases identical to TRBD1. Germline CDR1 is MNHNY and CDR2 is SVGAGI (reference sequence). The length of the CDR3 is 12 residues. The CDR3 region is CASNDPGQGGSF. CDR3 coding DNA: TGTGCCAGCAACGACCCGGGACAGGGCGGAAGTTTT.

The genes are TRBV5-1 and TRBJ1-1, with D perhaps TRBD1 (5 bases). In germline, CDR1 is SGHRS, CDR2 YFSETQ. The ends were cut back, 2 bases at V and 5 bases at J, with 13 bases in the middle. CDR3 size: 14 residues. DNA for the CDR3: TGCGCCAGCAGCTTCGTCTGGGGGGATACTGAAGCTTTCTTT. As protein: CASSFVWGDTEAFF.

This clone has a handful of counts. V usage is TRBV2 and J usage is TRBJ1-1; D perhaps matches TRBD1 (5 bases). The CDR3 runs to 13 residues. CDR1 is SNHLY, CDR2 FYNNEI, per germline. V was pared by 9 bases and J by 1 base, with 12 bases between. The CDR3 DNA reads TGTGCCAGTATAGTCGGACAGAACACTGAAGCTTTCTTT. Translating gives CASIVGQNTEAFF.

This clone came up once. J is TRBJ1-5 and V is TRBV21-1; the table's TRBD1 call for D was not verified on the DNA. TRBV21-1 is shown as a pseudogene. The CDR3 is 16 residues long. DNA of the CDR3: TGTGCCAGCAGCGCAAAGGGGCAGGGTAGCAATCAGCCCCAGCATTTT. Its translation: CASSAKGQGSNQPQHF.